This paragraph reports one TCR beta chain. Using a constant-region primer together with ProtoScript II reverse transcriptase, TCR beta cDNA was made from 500 ng of total RNA. Construction of TCR beta libraries relied on three successive nested multiplex PCR rounds employing slightly modified ARM-PCR. It was with TRBV1-TRBV30 forward primers and a C-beta reverse primer that the first two PCR rounds were run, at roughly 10 cycles each. TCRdb re-analysed the multiplex PCR reads in MiXCR, keeping a single row per CDR3 protein. The table records approximately 330,000 distinct CDR3 sequences, 65% of them present only once. Unsorted whole blood served as the source of blood RNA, and germline DNA was extracted as well. The data belong to a study of tumor-infiltrating lymphocytes in primary liver carcinoma. V lost 5 bases, J lost 7 bases, and 17 bases lay in between. Germline CDR1 is SEHNR and CDR2 is FQNEAQ (reference sequence). The CDR3 is 15 residues long.

This TCR derives from a man aged 40-50 years with primary liver carcinoma and hepatitis B virus infection. The V and J genes are TRBV7-9 and TRBJ1-4; D call uncertain. Sequences were obtained from peripheral blood. The CDR3 nucleotides read TGTGCCAGCAGCCCCATCCGAGGGCACACTGAAAAACTGTTTTTT. Residues: CASSPIRGHTEKLFF. The full variable domain, rest sourced from reference TRBV7-9 and TRBJ1-4, is DTGVSQNPRHKITKRGQNVTFRCDPISEHNRLYWYRQTLGQGPEFLTYFQNEAQLEKSRLLSDRFSAERPKGSFSTLEIQRTEQGDSAMYLCASSPIRGHTEKLFFGSGTQLSVL.